This TCR beta chain is drawn from a study of T-cell memory formation after mild COVID-19. MiXCR was run by TCRdb on the 5' RACE reads, yielding one entry per CDR3 protein. The sample contains roughly 100,000 distinct CDR3 sequences, approximately 13% of which appear only once. This clonotype was seen only a few times. Its antigen is not identified. Study results and limitations: Certain responding clones were present in pre-infection memory, suggesting participation of cross-reactive memory. Those CD4+ clones that contracted were mainly in CM and EM (CD8+ ones in EMRA). For second-wave clones that peaked at day 37, SARS-CoV-2 specificity went unverified.

Sequenced material: PBMCs or a T cell subset sorted from them (not recorded which). This sequence originates from an adult woman who had mild COVID-19 (a few samples of this study predate the infection). Cell type and time point are not known.

Written as DNA, the CDR3 is TGTGCCAGCAGCTTAGGGACTAGCGGGAAAAGCTCCTACAATGAGCAGTTCTTC. Translated: CASSLGTSGKSSYNEQFF. V gene TRBV11-1 combines with J gene TRBJ2-1, with 12 bases aligning to TRBD2. CDR1 and CDR2 from the germline V gene are SGHAT and FQDESV (reference sequence). The length of the CDR3 is 18 residues. Trimming cost V 1 base and J 0 bases; bases outside gene matches: 4.